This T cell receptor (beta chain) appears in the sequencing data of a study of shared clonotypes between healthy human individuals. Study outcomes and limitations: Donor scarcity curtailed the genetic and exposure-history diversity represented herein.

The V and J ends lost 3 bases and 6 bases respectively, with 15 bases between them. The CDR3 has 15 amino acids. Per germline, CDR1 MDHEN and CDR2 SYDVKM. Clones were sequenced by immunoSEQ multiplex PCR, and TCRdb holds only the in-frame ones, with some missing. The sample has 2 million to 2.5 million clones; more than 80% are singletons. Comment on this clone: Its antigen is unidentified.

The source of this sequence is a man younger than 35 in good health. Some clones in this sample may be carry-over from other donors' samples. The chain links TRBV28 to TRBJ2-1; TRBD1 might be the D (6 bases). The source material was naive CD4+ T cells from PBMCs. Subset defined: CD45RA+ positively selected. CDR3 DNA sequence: TGTGCCAGCAGTTTTAGAACAGGGTTCCCCAATGAGCAGTTCTTC. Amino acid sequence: CASSFRTGFPNEQFF.